The 19 T cell receptor beta chains given below trace back to one sample, sequenced in a study of T cell responses to AZD1222 COVID-19 vaccine. The method was immunoSEQ multiplex PCR; TCRdb's version includes in-frame clones alone and lacks a portion of them. This repertoire shows roughly 120,000 clones, roughly nine tenths found once; its top ten account for approximately 4.2%. The material sequenced was peripheral blood, taken on day 0 of AZD1222 vaccination. The source is an adult in good health.

This clone has only a few counts. The chain is built from TRBV28 and TRBJ2-7; D is perhaps TRBD2 (6 bases). The CDR3 sequence is 19 residues long. Trimming removed 5 bases at V and 2 bases at J, with 28 bases between. Germline lookup yields CDR1 MDHEN and CDR2 SYDVKM. The CDR3 coding sequence is TGTGCCAGCAGTGGGGTCAAGGTCGGGGGTACTCTTTTGGCCTACGAGCAGTACTTC. It specifies CASSGVKVGGTLLAYEQYF. Filled out from reference TRBV28 and TRBJ2-7, the complete variable domain reads DVKVTQSSRYLVKRTGEKVFLECVQDMDHENMFWYRQDPGLGLRLIYFSYDVKMKEKGDIPEGYSVSREKKERFSLILESASTNQTSMYLCASSGVKVGGTLLAYEQYFGPGTRLTVT.

The V call is TRBV5-1, the J call TRBJ2-1; tentative D call: TRBD2 (6 bases). V was trimmed by 4 bases and J by 9 bases, leaving 23 bases between them. The CDR3 covers 16 residues. From germline, CDR1 is SGHRS and CDR2 YFSETQ. The CDR3 loop reads CASSASAGLVSGEQFF. Written as DNA, the CDR3 is TGCGCCAGCAGCGCATCAGCGGGTTTGGTATCGGGTGAGCAGTTCTTC.

CDR3 coding DNA: TGTGCCAGCAGTAGTGAGGGGGACCTAAACACTGAAGCTTTCTTT. Its protein is CASSSEGDLNTEAFF. V and J are TRBV6-4 and TRBJ1-1; a weak D match, TRBD1 (6 bases). The CDR3 is 15 amino acids. Trimming took 5 bases from V and 2 from J, leaving 15 bases between them. Germline V gene lookup returns CDR1 MRHNA and CDR2 SNTAGT.

This clone is a singleton in its sample. The chain carries TRBV11-2 and TRBJ2-2, with D unclear. The CDR3 loop spans 13 amino acids. Trimming cost V 4 bases and J 7 bases, with 10 bases left between them. In germline, CDR1 is SGHAT, CDR2 FQNNGV. DNA of the CDR3: TGTGCCAGCAGCTATAACCCTGGCGGGGAGCTGTTTTTT. This codes for CASSYNPGGELFF.

This clone was seen only a few times. The rearrangement joins TRBV11-3 to TRBJ2-1; D might be TRBD2 (7 bases). The CDR3 sequence is 16 residues long. Germline CDR1 SGHNT, CDR2 YENEEA. V lost 5 bases to trimming and J lost 1 base, with 15 bases between them. CDR3 in amino acids: CASSLAAGASYNEQFF. The CDR3, as DNA: TGTGCCAGCAGCCTCGCCGCGGGGGCGTCCTACAATGAGCAGTTCTTC.

The genes are TRBV5-1 and TRBJ2-5; 9 bases are a match to TRBD2. Per germline, CDR1 SGHRS and CDR2 YFSETQ. V lost 0 bases, J lost 1 base, and 1 base stayed unmatched. The CDR3 sequence is 15 residues long. The CDR3 loop is CASSLVAGAQETQYF. The CDR3 DNA is TGCGCCAGCAGCTTGGTAGCGGGGGCCCAAGAGACCCAGTACTTC.

V is TRBV7-6 and J is TRBJ2-5; D call uncertain. Trimming left V 1 base short and J 5 bases short, with 5 bases between. Germline lookup yields CDR1 SGHVS and CDR2 FNYEAQ. The CDR3 sequence is 12 residues long. The CDR3 DNA reads as TGTGCCAGCAGCTTAGGGTCCGAGACCCAGTACTTC. This sequence encodes CASSLGSETQYF.

J is TRBJ2-1 and V is TRBV6-5; TRBD2 matches 9 bases. The germline CDR1 and CDR2 sequences are MNHEY and SVGAGI. The CDR3 length is 15 residues. Losses at the gene ends were 6 bases for V and 5 bases for J; bases not matched to a gene: 8. The CDR3 DNA reads as TGTGCCAGCAGGAGGGGAGCTAGCGGGGACAATGAGCAGTTCTTC. This encodes CASRRGASGDNEQFF.

The sample holds a few counts of this clone. The CDR3 coding sequence is TGTGCCTGGAGTGTCGGGGGATCGAGCAATCAGCCCCAGCATTTT. This translates into CAWSVGGSSNQPQHF. The chain is built from TRBV30 and TRBJ1-5; D may be TRBD1 (5 bases). Between the trimmed V and J ends, which lost 0 bases and 1 base, there was a span of 10 bases. Germline V CDR1 and CDR2: GTSNPN, SVGIG (reference sequence). The CDR3 extends over 15 amino acids.

This chain connects TRBV5-1 to TRBJ2-1, with D possibly being TRBD2 (5 bases). Germline loops: CDR1 SGHRS, CDR2 YFSETQ. With 3 bases removed from V and 1 base from J, the gap between germline ends came to 14 bases. This CDR3 contains 16 residues. The CDR3 reads CASSSTATISYNEQFF. CDR3 nucleotides: TGCGCCAGCAGCTCGACTGCGACTATTTCCTACAATGAGCAGTTCTTC.

The V call is TRBV19, the J call TRBJ2-5; D remains ambiguous. V was shortened by 4 bases and J by 2 bases, with 14 bases between the two germline ends. The germline V gene has CDR1 LNHDA and CDR2 SQIVND (reference sequence). The CDR3 has 15 residues. CDR3 nucleotides: TGTGCCAGTAGTACCCAAGCCGGTTTACAAGAGACCCAGTACTTC. This translates into CASSTQAGLQETQYF. The entire variable domain, with the rest obtained from reference TRBV19 and TRBJ2-5, is as follows: DGGITQSPKYLFRKEGQNVTLSCEQNLNHDAMYWYRQDPGQGLRLIYYSQIVNDFQKGDIAEGYSVSREKKESFPLTVTSAQKNPTAFYLCASSTQAGLQETQYFGPGTRLLVL.

V is TRBV27 and J is TRBJ2-5; 7 nucleotides agree with TRBD1. V lost 5 bases, J lost 2 bases, and 5 bases stayed unmatched. The germline gives CDR1 MNHEY, CDR2 SMNVEV (reference sequence). The CDR3 is 14 amino acids. CDR3 in amino acids: CASSELQGQETQYF. The CDR3 nucleotides read TGTGCCAGCAGTGAGCTACAGGGGCAAGAGACCCAGTACTTC.

A single count supports this clone. This chain joins TRBV2 and TRBJ2-2; D may match TRBD1 or TRBD2 (5 bases each). Deletions cut 4 bases from V and 2 bases from J, with 11 bases between. In germline, CDR1 is SNHLY, CDR2 FYNNEI. This CDR3 is 15 amino acids long. The CDR3 coding sequence is TGTGCCAGCAGTGTCGGGACCACTAACACCGGGGAGCTGTTTTTT. Translating it yields CASSVGTTNTGELFF.

This chain joins TRBV5-6 and TRBJ1-2, with 8 bases that match TRBD1. There are 19 residues in the CDR3. The V and J ends lost 1 base and 5 bases, in that order; junction bases with no gene match: 19. The germline CDR1 and CDR2 sequences are SGHDT and YYEEEE. The CDR3 is CASSLWTGTTPGVIYGYTF. The CDR3 nucleotides read TGTGCCAGCAGCTTGTGGACAGGGACAACCCCGGGGGTGATATATGGCTACACCTTC.

V is TRBV20-1 and J is TRBJ2-1; the D is unclear. Trimming cost V 5 bases and J 10 bases, with 15 bases left between them. CDR1 and CDR2 from the germline V gene are DFQATT and SNEGSKA (reference sequence). This CDR3 comprises 12 residues. CDR3 residues: CSAGGFGSEQFF. The CDR3 nucleotides read TGCAGTGCTGGTGGTTTTGGATCCGAGCAGTTCTTC.

This sequence joins TRBV19 and TRBJ1-2; D gene ambiguous. The CDR3 has 12 amino acids. Germline V lookup: CDR1 LNHDA, CDR2 SQIVND (reference sequence). The ends were cut back, 6 bases at V and 5 bases at J, with 10 bases in the middle. CDR3 residues: CASSHDTYGYTF. Here the CDR3 DNA reads TGTGCCAGTAGCCATGACACTTATGGCTACACCTTC. The full variable domain, its missing parts supplied by reference TRBV19 and TRBJ1-2, is DGGITQSPKYLFRKEGQNVTLSCEQNLNHDAMYWYRQDPGQGLRLIYYSQIVNDFQKGDIAEGYSVSREKKESFPLTVTSAQKNPTAFYLCASSHDTYGYTFGSGTRLTVV.

J is TRBJ2-7 and V is TRBV28; D perhaps matches TRBD2 (6 bases). The germline V gene has CDR1 MDHEN and CDR2 SYDVKM. CDR3 length equals 14 residues. The V and J ends lost 6 bases and 2 bases respectively, with 14 bases between them. Written as DNA, the CDR3 is TGTGCCAGCAGACCTGGGGACTCCCCCTACGAGCAGTACTTC. Residues: CASRPGDSPYEQYF.

V is TRBV30 and J is TRBJ2-3; the D gene is possibly TRBD1 (5 bases). The CDR3 loop spans 13 amino acids. The V end lost 7 bases, the J end lost 6 bases, and 17 bases lay between the germline ends. Germline CDR1 reads GTSNPN; CDR2 reads SVGIG (reference sequence). The CDR3 region is CAFASGAADTQYF. The CDR3 DNA follows: TGTGCCTTCGCCAGTGGGGCTGCGGATACGCAGTATTTT.

The rearrangement joins TRBV6-5 to TRBJ1-2; weak D call: TRBD1 (5 bases). The CDR3 runs to 13 residues. Germline V lookup: CDR1 MNHEY, CDR2 SVGAGI. V gave up 5 bases and J gave up 7 bases, with 14 bases separating them. The CDR3 region has the DNA TGTGCCAGCAGTCCCTCAGGGCAGGCTGGCTACACCTTC. Encoded protein: CASSPSGQAGYTF.